What follows are 30 T cell receptor beta chains derived from one specimen sequenced in a study of shared clonotypes between healthy human individuals. TCRdb's copy holds only in-frame clones and misses some; the assay was immunoSEQ multiplex PCR. Seen here are approximately 2.3 million clones, approximately 95% observed once, and the top ten hold about 0.39%. Sequencing was done on a sample of naive CD4+ T cells from PBMCs. The subset: CD45RA+ positively selected. The receptor set was obtained from a man aged 18-30 years in good health. Some clones in this sample may be carry-over from other donors' samples.

V is TRBV4-2 and J is TRBJ2-2; D tentatively fits TRBD1 or TRBD2 (5 bases each). The CDR3 totals 17 residues. Germline V lookup: CDR1 LGHNA, CDR2 YNFKEQ. Trimming took 0 bases from V and 4 from J, leaving 15 bases between them. The CDR3 DNA is TGTGCCAGCAGCCAAGATTGGGGGAGTTCGCGCACCGGGGAGCTGTTTTTT. Protein product: CASSQDWGSSRTGELFF.

This chain links TRBV4-1 with TRBJ1-2, with D tentatively TRBD1 (6 bases). CDR1 and CDR2 from the germline V gene are MGHRA and YSYEKL. The CDR3 extends over 19 amino acids. Trimming pared 0 bases from V and 2 bases from J, leaving 22 bases between. The DNA for the CDR3 is TGCGCCAGCAGCCAAGATCTGGGCGGGGGGGCCCAAAAGAACTATGGCTACACCTTC. Protein sequence: CASSQDLGGGAQKNYGYTF.

The chain joins TRBV5-4 to TRBJ1-2; tentatively, D is TRBD1 (5 bases). The CDR3 extends over 14 amino acids. V was pared by 3 bases and J by 5 bases, with 14 bases between. Germline CDR1 SGHNT, CDR2 YYREEE (reference sequence). CDR3 sequence: CASSSPGLEYGYTF. The CDR3 DNA is TGTGCCAGCAGCTCTCCGGGACTAGAGTATGGCTACACCTTC.

The chain employs TRBV27 and TRBJ2-4; 7 nucleotides align to TRBD2. CDR3 length: 18 amino acids. After removal of 2 bases from V and 0 bases from J, the junction contained 10 bases not matched to a gene. Germline V lookup: CDR1 MNHEY, CDR2 SMNVEV (reference sequence). The CDR3 protein is CASSLLGGSVIAKNIQYF. CDR3 DNA sequence: TGTGCCAGCAGTTTACTCGGCGGGAGTGTAATAGCCAAAAACATTCAGTACTTC.

The rearrangement links TRBV4-1 to TRBJ2-1; TRBD2 agrees at 7 bases. J gave up 0 bases and V 1 base, and 6 bases lay outside the gene matches. There are 17 residues in the CDR3. CDR1 and CDR2 (germline): MGHRA, YSYEKL. CDR3 sequence reads: CASSQGGGSSSYNEQFF. CDR3 sequence (DNA): TGCGCCAGCAGCCAAGGGGGCGGGAGTAGCTCCTACAATGAGCAGTTCTTC.

Points on this clone: Additional DNA sequences in this sample encode the identical CDR3. The chain joins TRBV6-5 to TRBJ2-2, with D perhaps TRBD2 (6 bases). This CDR3 contains 14 residues. Trimming removed 8 bases at V and 5 bases at J, with 15 bases between. CDR1 is MNHEY and CDR2 is SVGAGI in the germline V gene. CDR3 sequence: CASSPRSGTGELFF. The CDR3, as DNA: TGTGCCAGCTCCCCCAGGAGCGGGACCGGGGAGCTGTTTTTT.

The rearrangement joins TRBV7-3 to TRBJ2-3; D gene ambiguous. From germline, CDR1 is SGHTA and CDR2 FQGTGA. This CDR3 has 15 amino acids. The V gene lost 1 base and the J gene lost 3 bases, with 11 bases spanning the gap. The DNA for the CDR3 is TGTGCCAGCAGCTTAAGTGGGCCCCCAACAGATACGCAGTATTTT. Residues: CASSLSGPPTDTQYF.

The chain has TRBV10-3 and TRBJ1-5; D unresolved. The V end was cut by 3 bases, the J end by 3 bases, with 12 bases between. Germline CDR1 ENHRY, CDR2 SYGVKD. The CDR3 totals 15 residues. CDR3 residues: CAISESVPHNQPQHF. The DNA for the CDR3 is TGTGCCATCAGTGAATCCGTACCCCACAATCAGCCCCAGCATTTT.

This clone has just a few counts. J is TRBJ2-2 and V is TRBV18; tentatively, D is TRBD2 (5 bases). CDR3 size: 15 residues. Germline lookup yields CDR1 KGHSH and CDR2 LQKENI. V shed 2 bases and J shed 5 bases, with 12 bases lying between them. In nucleotides, the CDR3 is TGTGCCAGCTCACCAACCCGGACTGAGACCGGGGAGCTGTTTTTT. Protein sequence: CASSPTRTETGELFF.

This clone was seen a single time. The chain couples TRBV28 to TRBJ2-1; 9 nucleotides line up with TRBD2. The CDR3 runs to 16 residues. The V and J ends lost 4 bases and 8 bases, in that order; junction bases with no gene match: 12. Per the germline V gene, CDR1 is MDHEN and CDR2 is SYDVKM. The CDR3 is CASSSGAGGAPDEQFF. CDR3 DNA sequence: TGTGCCAGCAGTTCCGGCGCGGGAGGGGCCCCGGATGAGCAGTTCTTC. Drawing the rest from reference TRBV28 and TRBJ2-1, the complete variable domain is DVKVTQSSRYLVKRTGEKVFLECVQDMDHENMFWYRQDPGLGLRLIYFSYDVKMKEKGDIPEGYSVSREKKERFSLILESASTNQTSMYLCASSSGAGGAPDEQFFGPGTRLTVL.

This chain links TRBV10-3 with TRBJ1-2; 8 nucleotides align to TRBD1. The V gene end was trimmed by 4 bases and the J gene end by 6 bases; junction bases not matched to a gene: 7. CDR3 length: 14 residues. The germline V gene encodes CDR1 ENHRY and CDR2 SYGVKD. CDR3 nucleotides: TGTGCCATCAGTGCTTTACAGGGGGTCGATGGCTACACCTTC. Its translation is CAISALQGVDGYTF.

Details on this clone: The sample contains more than one DNA sequence encoding this CDR3. V and J are TRBV28 and TRBJ1-1; D call uncertain. The CDR3 has 14 residues. V lost 5 bases and J 1 base, leaving 11 bases between the germline ends. Germline V gene lookup returns CDR1 MDHEN and CDR2 SYDVKM. The CDR3 DNA reads as TGTGCCAGCAGTCCGCCTTGGGGGAACACTGAAGCTTTCTTT. Residues: CASSPPWGNTEAFF.

V gene TRBV11-2 combines with J gene TRBJ2-1; TRBD2 aligns across 9 bases. Germline values: CDR1 SGHAT, CDR2 FQNNGV. The CDR3 length is 16 residues. V was pared by 4 bases and J by 4 bases, with 8 bases of the junction left unmatched. DNA for the CDR3: TGTGCCAGCAGCTCAAGACTAGCGGAGGATTACAATGAGCAGTTCTTC. Amino acids: CASSSRLAEDYNEQFF.

A note on this clone: One end of the junction does not line up with germline, which may come from a read error. The chain recombines TRBV28 with TRBJ2-7; 7 nucleotides match TRBD1. There are 14 residues in the CDR3. Germline V gene lookup returns CDR1 MDHEN and CDR2 SYDVKM. In nucleotides, the CDR3 is TGTGCCAGCCGTTTAAGGGGGCCTCCCTACGAGCAGTACTTC. Amino acid sequence: CASRLRGPPYEQYF.

For this clone: In the same sample, other DNA sequences code for this CDR3. The chain joins TRBV18 to TRBJ2-7, with 10 positions matching TRBD2. This CDR3 region has 15 residues. With 1 base clipped from V and 4 bases from J, the junction kept 4 bases outside the gene matches. Per the germline V gene, CDR1 is KGHSH and CDR2 is LQKENI. The DNA for the CDR3 is TGTGCCAGCTCACCACGGTCTAGCGGGAGTTACGAGCAGTACTTC. The encoded protein is CASSPRSSGSYEQYF.

J is TRBJ2-2 and V is TRBV27; D not resolved. Trimming pared 7 bases from V and 4 bases from J, leaving 7 bases between. The CDR3 spans 12 residues. Germline CDR1 is MNHEY and CDR2 is SMNVEV (reference sequence). CDR3 sequence reads: CASTWSTGELFF. The CDR3 region has the DNA TGTGCCAGCACTTGGAGCACCGGGGAGCTGTTTTTT.

The rearrangement uses TRBV11-2 and TRBJ2-7, with 9 bases fitting TRBD1. This CDR3 spans 15 amino acids. The germline CDR1 and CDR2 sequences are SGHAT and FQNNGV. The V and J ends lost 4 bases and 6 bases, in that order; junction bases with no gene match: 10. For the CDR3, the DNA is TGTGCCAGCAGCTCCTCCGGGACAGGGAACTCCGAGCAGTACTTC. It is translated as CASSSSGTGNSEQYF. The entire variable domain, with the rest obtained from reference TRBV11-2 and TRBJ2-7, is as follows: EAGVAQSPRYKIIEKRQSVAFWCNPISGHATLYWYQQILGQGPKLLIQFQNNGVVDDSQLPKDRFSAERLKGVDSTLKIQPAKLEDSAVYLCASSSSGTGNSEQYFGPGTRLTVT.

J is TRBJ1-2 and V is TRBV28; D gene ambiguous. Germline-derived CDR1 and CDR2 are MDHEN and SYDVKM. The CDR3 has 14 amino acids. V was cut by 5 bases and J by 8 bases, with 18 bases left in between. The CDR3 loop reads CASSPSGLFQGYTF. CDR3 DNA: TGTGCCAGCAGTCCCTCGGGTTTATTCCAAGGCTACACCTTC.

This clone was observed once. This chain uses TRBV30 with TRBJ2-1, with 9 bases lining up with TRBD2. The CDR3 has 15 amino acids. Germline trimming cut 5 bases from V and 2 bases from J; bases unmatched to any gene: 7. Germline CDR1 GTSNPN, CDR2 SVGIG (reference sequence). In DNA, the CDR3 is TGTGCCTGGCAGCCCATAGCGGGGGCCTACAATGAGCAGTTCTTC. Translated, it gives CAWQPIAGAYNEQFF.

This chain connects TRBV30 to TRBJ2-2; D gene unclear. Trimming cost V 2 bases and J 6 bases, with 13 bases left between them. The CDR3 is 14 residues long. Germline CDR1 and CDR2: GTSNPN and SVGIG (reference sequence). In DNA, the CDR3 is TGTGCCTGGAGTTCGACCCATTTAGCCGGGGAGCTGTTTTTT. Protein sequence: CAWSSTHLAGELFF.

The sample holds one count of this clone. The chain is built from TRBV5-1 and TRBJ2-1, with D uncertain. V lost 4 bases to trimming and J lost 5 bases, with 16 bases between them. The CDR3 is 15 residues long. Germline lookup yields CDR1 SGHRS and CDR2 YFSETQ. The CDR3 coding sequence is TGCGCCAGCAGCCTCCGGGCCTCCCAGCACAATGAGCAGTTCTTC. Its translation is CASSLRASQHNEQFF.

V and J are TRBV6-5 and TRBJ1-5, with a tentative D call TRBD1 (6 bases). Germline CDR1 and CDR2: MNHEY and SVGAGI. Trimming cost V 6 bases and J 0 bases, with 12 bases left between them. The CDR3 has 15 amino acids. The CDR3 loop reads CASRRTVNSNQPQHF. CDR3 DNA sequence: TGTGCCAGCAGGAGGACAGTTAATAGCAATCAGCCCCAGCATTTT.

The V gene is TRBV7-3, the J gene TRBJ2-3; D may be TRBD2 (5 bases). Germline CDR1 and CDR2: SGHTA and FQGTGA. V dropped 3 bases and J dropped 7 bases, with 11 bases sitting between them. There are 13 residues in the CDR3. Here the CDR3 DNA reads TGTGCCAGCAGCTTCCCCCCGGGAAATACGCAGTATTTT. It translates to CASSFPPGNTQYF. Full variable domain (missing parts from reference TRBV7-3 and TRBJ2-3): GAGVSQTPSNKVTEKGKYVELRCDPISGHTALYWYRQSLGQGPEFLIYFQGTGAADDSGLPNDRFFAVRPEGSVSTLKIQRTERGDSAVYLCASSFPPGNTQYFGPGTRLTVL.

This chain uses TRBV21-1 with TRBJ2-3; no check of the table's D call, TRBD2, against the DNA was made. TRBV21-1 is an annotated pseudogene. The CDR3 covers 16 residues. CDR3 in DNA: TGTGCCAGCAGCACCGGACTAGCGGGAGAAGTAGATACGCAGTATTTT. Amino acids: CASSTGLAGEVDTQYF.

The chain carries TRBV5-1 and TRBJ1-2; D remains ambiguous. V was shortened by 3 bases and J by 4 bases, with 16 bases between the two germline ends. The CDR3 is made up of 15 amino acids. The germline V gene encodes CDR1 SGHRS and CDR2 YFSETQ. The CDR3: CASSWGEGVGYGYTF. CDR3 in DNA: TGCGCCAGCAGCTGGGGTGAGGGCGTCGGCTATGGCTACACCTTC.

This chain joins TRBV2 and TRBJ2-5; a possible D gene is TRBD1 (5 bases). V lost 8 bases, J lost 3 bases, and 10 bases lay in between. There are 12 residues in the CDR3. In germline, CDR1 is SNHLY, CDR2 FYNNEI. The CDR3 reads CASQGAEETQYF. The CDR3 DNA follows: TGTGCCAGCCAGGGTGCGGAAGAGACCCAGTACTTC.

CDR3 sequence reads: CASRTNTEAFF. The CDR3, as DNA: TGTGCCAGCAGGACTAACACTGAAGCTTTCTTT. The rearrangement uses TRBV25-1 and TRBJ1-1; no clear D. Trimming left V 6 bases short and J 2 bases short, with 4 bases between. The CDR3 is 11 residues long. Germline values: CDR1 MGHDK, CDR2 SYGVNS.

Remarks on this clone: Other DNA sequences from this sample encode an identical CDR3 as well. The rearrangement joins TRBV6-5 to TRBJ1-2, with unresolved D. The germline V gene encodes CDR1 MNHEY and CDR2 SVGAGI. With 2 bases removed from V and 2 bases from J, the gap between germline ends came to 6 bases. This CDR3 is 13 amino acids long. In nucleotides, the CDR3 is TGTGCCAGCAGTTACCGAGCCAACTATGGCTACACCTTC. Translated, it gives CASSYRANYGYTF.

The V and J genes are TRBV6-5 and TRBJ2-2, with D uncertain. This CDR3 is 16 amino acids long. CDR1 is MNHEY and CDR2 is SVGAGI in the germline V gene. The V end was cut by 0 bases, the J end by 9 bases, with 17 bases between. CDR3 protein: CASSYSTLSDARELFF. As DNA, the CDR3 is TGTGCCAGCAGTTACTCGACCCTCTCAGACGCCCGGGAGCTGTTTTTT.

The chain is built from TRBV7-3 and TRBJ2-5; 12 bases line up with TRBD2. Per the germline V gene, CDR1 is SGHTA and CDR2 is FQGTGA. The CDR3 extends over 17 amino acids. V shed 8 bases, J shed 3 bases, and the junction held 13 bases outside the gene matches. The chain's CDR3 is CASSQLAGGPMKETQYF. The CDR3 nucleotides are TGTGCCAGCTCCCAACTAGCGGGAGGCCCGATGAAAGAGACCCAGTACTTC.